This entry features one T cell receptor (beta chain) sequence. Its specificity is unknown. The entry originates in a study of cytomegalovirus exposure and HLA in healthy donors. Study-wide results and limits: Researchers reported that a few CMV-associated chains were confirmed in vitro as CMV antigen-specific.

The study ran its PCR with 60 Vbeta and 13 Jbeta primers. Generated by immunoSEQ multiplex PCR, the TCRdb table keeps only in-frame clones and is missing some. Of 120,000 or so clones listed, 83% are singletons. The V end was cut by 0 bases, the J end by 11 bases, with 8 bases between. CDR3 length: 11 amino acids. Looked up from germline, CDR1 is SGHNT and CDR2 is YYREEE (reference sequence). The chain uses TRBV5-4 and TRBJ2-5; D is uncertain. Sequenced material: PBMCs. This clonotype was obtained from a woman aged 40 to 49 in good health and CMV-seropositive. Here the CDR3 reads CASSLGSAQYF. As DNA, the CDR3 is TGTGCCAGCAGCTTGGGGTCAGCGCAGTACTTC. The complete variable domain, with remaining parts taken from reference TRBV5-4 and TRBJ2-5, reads ETGVTQSPTHLIKTRGQQVTLRCSSQSGHNTVSWYQQALGQGPQFIFQYYREEENGRGNFPPRFSGLQFPNYSSELNVNALELDDSALYLCASSLGSAQYFGPGTRLLVL.